This T cell receptor beta chain was found in a study of cytomegalovirus exposure and HLA in healthy donors. It was with 60 Vbeta and 13 Jbeta primers that the PCR ran. Repertoires were generated with immunoSEQ multiplex PCR, while TCRdb's copy carries only in-frame clones and drops some. The sample shows around 120,000 clones, 63% of them seen only once. As for this clone: Its antigen is unidentified.

Study observations and caveats: It was reportedly the case that the classifier diagnosed cytomegalovirus status with high specificity and sensitivity.

Germline V gives CDR1 SGHRS, CDR2 YFSETQ. V lost 4 bases and J lost 6; bases outside the gene matches: 11. This CDR3 has 16 residues. Sequencing was done on a sample of PBMCs. This clonotype was sampled from a man aged 40-50 years in good health and CMV-seropositive. The chain uses TRBV5-1 and TRBJ2-1, with TRBD2 matching 9 bases. CDR3: CASSPLPGLAGNEQFF. The CDR3 nucleotides read TGCGCCAGCAGCCCTCTACCGGGACTAGCTGGCAATGAGCAGTTCTTC.